These 31 T cell receptor beta chains originate from one sample sequenced in a study of blood T cell repertoires in COVID-19. Data came from immunoSEQ multiplex PCR; TCRdb stores just in-frame clones and leaves some out. The sample lists about 230,000 clones, approximately 80% occurring once. Sequences were obtained from peripheral blood. The receptors come from a middle-aged man with acute or convalescent COVID-19.

The rearrangement links TRBV19 to TRBJ1-2, with D tentatively TRBD1 (5 bases). V lost 4 bases and J 8 bases, leaving 8 bases between the germline ends. CDR3 length: 11 amino acids. The germline V gene has CDR1 LNHDA and CDR2 SQIVND (reference sequence). The CDR3 spells CASSTGLGYTF. The CDR3 nucleotides are TGTGCCAGTAGTACAGGGTTGGGCTACACCTTC.

The chain employs TRBV27 and TRBJ1-1, with 8 bases fitting TRBD1. Germline CDR1 MNHEY, CDR2 SMNVEV (reference sequence). With V trimmed by 4 bases and J by 4 bases, 8 bases remained unmatched. This CDR3 has 15 amino acids. Here the CDR3 DNA reads TGTGCCAGCAGTTCGGACAGGGCAGTGGCCACTGAAGCTTTCTTT. The encoded protein is CASSSDRAVATEAFF.

The V gene is TRBV6-4, the J gene TRBJ2-1, with 9 bases fitting TRBD2. Germline lookup yields CDR1 MRHNA and CDR2 SNTAGT. The junction had 9 bases not matched to a gene; V was cut back by 3 bases and J by 9 bases. The CDR3 is 15 residues long. In nucleotides, the CDR3 is TGTGCCAGCAGTGATTCGAAGGCGGGAGGGAGTGAGCAGTTCTTC. It yields the protein CASSDSKAGGSEQFF.

This clone was seen only a few times. The V call is TRBV9, the J call TRBJ1-1; TRBD1 aligns across 10 bases. Germline V gene data show CDR1 as SGDLS and CDR2 as YYNGEE. Germline trimming cut 3 bases from V and 11 bases from J; bases unmatched to any gene: 7. The CDR3 length is 13 residues. CDR3 DNA sequence: TGTGCCAGCAGCGGAGGACAGGGGGTACAGGCTTTCTTT. Translating gives CASSGGQGVQAFF.

This rearrangement joins TRBV7-2 to TRBJ2-3; 8 bases fit TRBD2. CDR3 length equals 14 residues. J was trimmed by 4 bases and V by 6 bases; bases with no gene match: 6. Germline V gene data show CDR1 as SGHTA and CDR2 as FQGNSA. CDR3 nucleotides: TGTGCCAGCAGAACGGGGGGGCCCCCAGATACGCAGTATTTT. Its translation is CASRTGGPPDTQYF.

The chain combines TRBV7-2 with TRBJ2-3, with TRBD2 identical over 9 bases. CDR3 size: 15 residues. With 5 bases clipped from V and 7 bases from J, the junction kept 10 bases outside the gene matches. CDR1 is SGHTA and CDR2 is FQGNSA in the germline V gene. For the CDR3, the DNA is TGTGCCAGCAGCCGCCGGAGCGGGAGGTTGTATACGCAGTATTTT. It codes for CASSRRSGRLYTQYF.

The rearrangement links TRBV18 to TRBJ2-7, with D possibly matching TRBD2 (6 bases). The germline gives CDR1 KGHSH, CDR2 LQKENI. V was cut by 6 bases and J by 4 bases, with 28 bases left in between. The CDR3 has 18 residues. The CDR3 protein is CASSPLGVGLSGDYEQYF. In nucleotides, the CDR3 is TGTGCCAGCTCCCCCCTTGGGGTCGGACTTAGCGGAGATTACGAGCAGTACTTC.

The V gene is TRBV5-1, the J gene TRBJ2-5, with TRBD2 matching over 10 bases. Germline CDR1 reads SGHRS; CDR2 reads YFSETQ. Trimming removed 8 bases from V and 5 bases from J; junction bases left unmatched: 6. CDR3 length: 13 residues. The CDR3 nucleotides read TGCGCCAGTAAGCGGGAGGGCCGTGAGACCCAGTACTTC. Translated: CASKREGRETQYF.

This clone appeared a single time. V and J are TRBV6-5 and TRBJ2-7; maybe TRBD1 (6 bases). The CDR3 has 15 amino acids. Deletions cut 6 bases from V and 0 bases from J, with 15 bases between. Germline V gives CDR1 MNHEY, CDR2 SVGAGI. The CDR3 here is CASRDWGRFSYEQYF. In DNA form, the CDR3 reads TGTGCCAGCAGGGACTGGGGGCGGTTCTCCTACGAGCAGTACTTC.

V and J are TRBV2 and TRBJ2-7; the D gene is possibly TRBD1 (5 bases). The CDR3 sequence is 12 residues long. Trimming pared 6 bases from V and 3 bases from J, leaving 9 bases between. Germline V CDR1 and CDR2: SNHLY, FYNNEI. In nucleotides, the CDR3 is TGTGCCAGCAGGAGACAGAACTACGAGCAGTACTTC. Its translation is CASRRQNYEQYF.

This clone has a handful of counts. This chain joins TRBV15 and TRBJ1-4; no clear D. The V gene's germline CDR1 is LNHNV and CDR2 YYDKDF (reference sequence). V lost 0 bases to trimming and J lost 8 bases, with 13 bases between them. The length of the CDR3 is 15 residues. CDR3 bases: TGTGCCACCAGCAGAGATATGGCAACGGGGGAAAAACTGTTTTTT. The encoded protein is CATSRDMATGEKLFF. Full variable domain (outside the CDR3, taken from reference TRBV15 and TRBJ1-4): DAMVIQNPRYQVTQFGKPVTLSCSQTLNHNVMYWYQQKSSQAPKLLFHYYDKDFNNEADTPDNFQSRRPNTSFCFLDIRSPGLGDTAMYLCATSRDMATGEKLFFGSGTQLSVL.

V usage is TRBV30 and J usage is TRBJ1-5; D uncertain. In germline, CDR1 is GTSNPN, CDR2 SVGIG (reference sequence). V lost 5 bases and J lost 0, with 8 bases in between. CDR3 length equals 13 residues. The CDR3 DNA reads TGTGCCTGGGCGGTTGGTAGCAATCAGCCCCAGCATTTT. Its translation is CAWAVGSNQPQHF.

A word on this clone: A much larger clone is a single base away; this may be a read error. The chain is built from TRBV2 and TRBJ1-2; TRBD1 matches 8 bases. CDR3 length: 14 amino acids. Per germline, CDR1 SNHLY and CDR2 FYNNEI. V shed 6 bases and J 0 bases; nucleotides not matched to a gene: 3. The CDR3 bases are TGTGCCAGCAGAGAGACAGGGGCTAACTATGGCTACACCTTC. Translating gives CASRETGANYGYTF.

CDR3 bases: TGTGCCAGCAGCCAAGATTCCGGACTAGCGGGAGTTGGAGAGACCCAGTACTTC. This codes for CASSQDSGLAGVGETQYF. The chain uses TRBV4-2 and TRBJ2-5, with TRBD2 identical over 13 bases. This CDR3 has 18 amino acids. Trimming removed 0 bases from V and 4 bases from J; junction bases left unmatched: 8. CDR1 is LGHNA and CDR2 is YNFKEQ in the germline V gene.

The chain is built from TRBV7-2 and TRBJ1-1, with a tentative D call TRBD1 (5 bases). CDR1 SGHTA and CDR2 FQGNSA come from the germline V gene. V was cut by 6 bases and J by 6 bases, with 14 bases left in between. CDR3 length: 13 residues. The CDR3 here is CASRKGGVAEAFF. CDR3 nucleotide sequence: TGTGCCAGCAGGAAAGGAGGGGTAGCTGAAGCTTTCTTT.

The chain joins TRBV3-1 (or the pseudogene TRBV3-2) to TRBJ1-1, with 7 nucleotides matching TRBD1. This CDR3 is 16 amino acids long. Germline V gene data show CDR1 as LGHDT and CDR2 as YNNKEL (reference sequence). V dropped 1 base and J dropped 7; count of bases not matched to a gene: 12. CDR3 DNA sequence: TGTGCCAGCAGCCAAGGTCTGGTTACAGGGGCGGGTGAAGCTTTCTTT. It yields the protein CASSQGLVTGAGEAFF.

J is TRBJ1-1 and V is TRBV11-1; D gene unclear. The CDR3 runs 15 residues. V lost 4 bases and J 11 bases, leaving 23 bases between the germline ends. Germline CDR1 and CDR2: SGHAT and FQDESV (reference sequence). In nucleotides, the CDR3 is TGTGCCAGCAGCTACCCGGCGGACTACAAACCAATCGCTTTCTTT. Translation gives CASSYPADYKPIAFF.

This clone was seen repeatedly, ten times or more. This chain joins TRBV2 and TRBJ2-2; TRBD1 matches at 8 bases. CDR3 length: 13 amino acids. Trimming cost V 8 bases and J 4 bases; bases outside gene matches: 3. Per germline, CDR1 SNHLY and CDR2 FYNNEI. The CDR3 nucleotides are TGTGCCAGCTGGACAGGGAGCACCGGGGAGCTGTTTTTT. This encodes CASWTGSTGELFF.

This chain connects TRBV27 to TRBJ2-7, with 7 bases identical to TRBD1. The CDR3 is 14 residues long. Germline V gene lookup returns CDR1 MNHEY and CDR2 SMNVEV (reference sequence). With 3 bases clipped from V and 7 bases from J, the junction kept 9 bases outside the gene matches. CDR3 loop: CASSLGTAALEQYF. CDR3 in DNA: TGTGCCAGCAGTTTGGGGACAGCCGCTCTGGAGCAGTACTTC.

CDR3 in DNA: TGTGCCAGTACAACACAGGGGACAGGCTATGGCTACACCTTC. Its translation: CASTTQGTGYGYTF. The V gene is TRBV19, the J gene TRBJ1-2; TRBD1 agrees at 8 bases. V dropped 7 bases and J dropped 4; count of bases not matched to a gene: 8. Germline V gene sequence: CDR1 LNHDA, CDR2 SQIVND (reference sequence). The CDR3 has 14 residues.

The V call is TRBV10-3, the J call TRBJ2-7; 11 nucleotides match TRBD2. V trimming: 10 bases; J trimming: 7 bases; junction bases outside the gene matches: 9. The CDR3 covers 13 residues. CDR1 and CDR2 from the germline V gene are ENHRY and SYGVKD. This CDR3 is CATVTSGSREQYF. The CDR3 region has the DNA TGTGCCACAGTTACTAGCGGGAGTAGAGAGCAGTACTTC.

J is TRBJ1-2 and V is TRBV6-2 or TRBV6-3; weak D call: TRBD1 (5 bases). Trimming took off 1 base at V and 2 bases at J, with 11 bases between the two ends. The V gene's germline CDR1 is MNHEY and CDR2 SVGEGT. The length of the CDR3 is 15 residues. The CDR3 DNA reads TGTGCCAGCAGTTACTTCAGGGATATCAACTATGGCTACACCTTC. Translated: CASSYFRDINYGYTF.

The chain recombines TRBV5-1 with TRBJ2-2, with 10 bases that match TRBD1. The length of the CDR3 is 16 residues. Germline V gives CDR1 SGHRS, CDR2 YFSETQ. Trimming cost V 0 bases and J 4 bases; bases outside gene matches: 3. CDR3 in amino acids: CASSLGQGAVTGELFF. The CDR3 coding sequence is TGCGCCAGCAGCTTGGGACAGGGGGCTGTCACCGGGGAGCTGTTTTTT. Using reference TRBV5-1 and TRBJ2-2 for the parts outside the CDR3, the full variable domain is KAGVTQTPRYLIKTRGQQVTLSCSPISGHRSVSWYQQTPGQGLQFLFEYFSETQRNKGNFPGRFSGRQFSNSRSEMNVSTLELGDSALYLCASSLGQGAVTGELFFGEGSRLTVL.

This clone was detected once. This chain connects TRBV4-2 to TRBJ2-1; maybe TRBD2 (5 bases). The CDR3 is 16 residues long. Germline V gene data show CDR1 as LGHNA and CDR2 as YNFKEQ. With 5 bases removed from V and 1 base from J, the gap between germline ends came to 15 bases. CDR3 nucleotide sequence: TGTGCCAGCAGCTTAACTACTAGATCTTCCTACAATGAGCAGTTCTTC. This gives the protein CASSLTTRSSYNEQFF.

This chain links TRBV2 with TRBJ1-2, with D uncertain. V was shortened by 6 bases and J by 7 bases, with 24 bases between the two germline ends. Germline CDR1 SNHLY, CDR2 FYNNEI. The CDR3 is made up of 16 amino acids. Written as DNA, the CDR3 is TGTGCCAGCAGGAAAACCCTAGGCGATACCGGCCTTGGCTACACCTTC. Translated: CASRKTLGDTGLGYTF.

This clone was detected a few times. The V call is TRBV5-1, the J call TRBJ2-2; possible D gene TRBD1, 6 bases. Trimming stripped 7 bases from V and 4 bases from J, with 17 bases between. The germline CDR1 and CDR2 sequences are SGHRS and YFSETQ. The CDR3 spans 15 residues. CDR3: CASSTGNVGTGELFF. The CDR3 nucleotides read TGCGCCAGCTCCACAGGGAACGTTGGCACCGGGGAGCTGTTTTTT.

This clone showed up just a few times. The chain links TRBV2 to TRBJ2-7; 8 bases line up with TRBD1. The CDR3 length is 13 residues. Germline values: CDR1 SNHLY, CDR2 FYNNEI. Trimming cost V 4 bases and J 6 bases; bases outside gene matches: 5. The CDR3 reads CASSGQGIGEQYF. In DNA, the CDR3 is TGTGCCAGCAGTGGACAGGGGATCGGCGAGCAGTACTTC.

The chain couples TRBV9 to TRBJ2-5; tentative D call: TRBD2 (6 bases). The germline V and J ends were trimmed by 4 bases and 5 bases, with 24 bases remaining between them. The CDR3 is 17 residues long. Germline V gene lookup returns CDR1 SGDLS and CDR2 YYNGEE. CDR3 region: CASSKEGRGGMGETQYF. Written as DNA, the CDR3 is TGTGCCAGCAGCAAAGAGGGCCGCGGAGGGATGGGGGAGACCCAGTACTTC.

The chain joins TRBV6-5 to TRBJ1-2; D possibly corresponds to TRBD1 (6 bases). V shed 7 bases and J shed 4 bases, with 13 bases lying between them. The CDR3 has 13 amino acids. Germline CDR1 reads MNHEY; CDR2 reads SVGAGI. This chain's CDR3 is CASIGGDTYGYTF. For the CDR3, the DNA is TGTGCCAGCATAGGGGGTGACACCTATGGCTACACCTTC.

This clone was counted a few times. V is TRBV4-2 and J is TRBJ1-1; 7 bases align to TRBD1. CDR3 length: 15 residues. CDR1 LGHNA and CDR2 YNFKEQ come from the germline V gene. Germline trimming cut 4 bases from V and 1 base from J; bases unmatched to any gene: 6. CDR3 DNA: TGTGCCAGCAGCCCAGCCTGGACAGGGAACACTGAAGCTTTCTTT. Its protein is CASSPAWTGNTEAFF.

CDR3: CASSQALTLLGYEQYF. The CDR3 region has the DNA TGTGCCAGCAGCCAAGCCCTCACCCTTCTAGGCTACGAGCAGTACTTC. The chain employs TRBV3-1 (or the pseudogene TRBV3-2) and TRBJ2-7; the D is unclear. CDR3 size: 16 residues. Germline assignment: CDR1 LGHDT and CDR2 YNNKEL (reference sequence). V dropped 1 base and J dropped 3 bases, with 16 bases sitting between them.